This TCR beta chain stems from a study of OX40 agonist ivuxolimab in advanced cancers. This table comes from immunoSEQ multiplex PCR, and its TCRdb copy is limited to in-frame clones, with some not included. The sample contains around 150,000 clones, around 93% of which appear only once. The germline gives CDR1 MGHRA, CDR2 YSYEKL. Trimming removed 0 bases at V and 2 bases at J, with 5 bases between. This CDR3 contains 13 residues. This clonotype originated in an adult with an advanced solid tumor such as melanoma, head and neck, liver or kidney cancer. The J gene is TRBJ2-7, the V gene TRBV4-1; no reliable D call. Specimen: CD4+ or CD8+ T cells sorted from blood, collected in a trial of the OX40 agonist ivuxolimab. The CDR3 coding sequence is TGCGCCAGCAGCCAAGAGGGCCCCTACGAGCAGTACTTC. This encodes CASSQEGPYEQYF.